This T cell receptor beta chain was documented in a study of radiation and T cells in renal cell carcinoma. V shed 1 base, J shed 8 bases, and the junction held 4 bases outside the gene matches. CDR3 length: 15 residues. Per the germline V gene, CDR1 is SGHAT and CDR2 is FQNNGV. TCRdb's table, derived via immunoSEQ multiplex PCR, lists solely in-frame clones and lacks some. The sample lists around 16,000 clones, approximately 58% seen once, with 9.7% in the top ten. Indicated treatment: treatment-naive control, cytoreductive nephrectomy. Control tumor donors were a few females and about a dozen males, median age 57 years.

The V gene is TRBV11-2, the J gene TRBJ2-1, with 11 bases lining up with TRBD2. This receptor was identified in a man aged 40-55 years with renal cell carcinoma. Sequencing was performed on tumor tissue, taken from a patient whose treatment was nephrectomy without radiotherapy. CDR3 sequence: CASSLGLAGSDEQFF. The CDR3 DNA sequence: TGTGCCAGCAGCTTAGGACTAGCGGGGTCCGATGAGCAGTTCTTC.